The T cell receptor beta chain described here comes from a study of OX40 agonist ivuxolimab in advanced cancers. Study-wide context: Eligibility rules accepted prior anti-PD-1, anti-PD-L1 or anti-CTLA-4 therapy, and around 43% had some.

Repertoires were generated with immunoSEQ multiplex PCR, while TCRdb's copy carries only in-frame clones and drops some. The sample carries more than 45,000 clones, approximately 71% recorded once. Germline CDR1 MNHEY, CDR2 SVGAGI. This CDR3 is 15 amino acids long. Unmatched junction bases numbered 2, after V lost 2 bases and J lost 2 bases. The TCR comes from an adult with an advanced solid tumor such as melanoma, head and neck, liver or kidney cancer. The material was CD4+ or CD8+ T cells sorted from blood, obtained in a trial of the OX40 agonist ivuxolimab. This chain links TRBV6-5 with TRBJ2-5; 10 bases line up with TRBD2. CDR3 in DNA: TGTGCCAGCAGTTACCAACTAGCGGGGCAAGAGACCCAGTACTTC. Translation gives CASSYQLAGQETQYF.